This record looks at one TCR beta chain sequence and its context. This entry belongs to a study of blood T cell repertoires in COVID-19. At the level of the study: Spain, Italy and the United States supplied samples that represented acute and convalescent COVID-19. The analysed material was cDNA or gDNA that came from T cells, B-cell-depleted T cells, or PBMCs.

The V and J ends lost 0 bases and 7 bases, in that order; junction bases with no gene match: 5. Germline V lookup: CDR1 MNHEY, CDR2 SVGAGI. This CDR3 region has 14 residues. The table came from immunoSEQ multiplex PCR; TCRdb's copy has only in-frame clones and leaves some out. The data show 60,000 to 80,000 clones, with 84% seen just once and 7.5% to 9% held by the top ten. The V and J genes are TRBV6-5 and TRBJ1-1; 7 bases align to TRBD1. This TCR was sampled from a man in his forties or fifties with active COVID-19. The material sequenced was peripheral blood. The CDR3 nucleotides read TGTGCCAGCAGTTACTCCCAGGGGGGTGGTGAAGCTTTCTTT. It encodes CASSYSQGGGEAFF.